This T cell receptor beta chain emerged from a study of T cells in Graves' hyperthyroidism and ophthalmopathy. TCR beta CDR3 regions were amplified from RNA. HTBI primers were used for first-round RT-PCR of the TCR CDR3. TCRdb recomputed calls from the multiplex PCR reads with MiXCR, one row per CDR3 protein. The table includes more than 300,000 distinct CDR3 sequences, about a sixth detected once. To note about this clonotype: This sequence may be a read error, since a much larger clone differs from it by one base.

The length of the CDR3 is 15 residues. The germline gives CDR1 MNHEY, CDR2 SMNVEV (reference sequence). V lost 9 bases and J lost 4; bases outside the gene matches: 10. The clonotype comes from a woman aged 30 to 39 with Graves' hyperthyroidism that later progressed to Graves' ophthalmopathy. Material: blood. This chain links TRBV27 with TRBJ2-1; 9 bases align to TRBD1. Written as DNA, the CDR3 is TGTGCCAGACCTCTCGGGACAGGGAAATACAATGAGCAGTTCTTC. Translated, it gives CARPLGTGKYNEQFF.